Presented here are 8 T cell receptor beta chains from one specimen sequenced in a study of identifying expanded T cells in peripheral blood. Assay: immunoSEQ multiplex PCR; the TCRdb copy retains only in-frame clones and omits some. The repertoire holds 45,000 to 60,000 clones, with over 75% as singletons. Sequenced: blood. These receptors were collected from a person between 18 and 70 years old in good health.

The chain combines TRBV5-1 with TRBJ2-7, with D unresolved. Per germline, CDR1 SGHRS and CDR2 YFSETQ. V was pared by 1 base and J by 4 bases, with 6 bases between. The CDR3 runs 12 residues. The CDR3 bases are TGCGCCAGCAGCTTGACGGATTACGAGCAGTACTTC. Translated: CASSLTDYEQYF. Full variable domain (rest looked up from reference TRBV5-1 and TRBJ2-7): KAGVTQTPRYLIKTRGQQVTLSCSPISGHRSVSWYQQTPGQGLQFLFEYFSETQRNKGNFPGRFSGRQFSNSRSEMNVSTLELGDSALYLCASSLTDYEQYFGPGTRLTVT.

This chain connects TRBV7-6 to TRBJ2-2; 8 bases fit TRBD1. This CDR3 is 16 amino acids long. The germline CDR1 and CDR2 sequences are SGHVS and FNYEAQ. The J segment lost 2 bases and the V segment lost 6 bases, leaving 8 bases of the junction unmatched. Written as DNA, the CDR3 is TGTGCCAGCAGGGGGTTAGGACAGGGAAACACCGGGGAGCTGTTTTTT. The encoded protein is CASRGLGQGNTGELFF. Supplemented by reference TRBV7-6 and TRBJ2-2, the full variable domain reads GAGVSQSPRYKVTKRGQDVALRCDPISGHVSLYWYRQALGQGPEFLTYFNYEAQQDKSGLPNDRFSAERPEGSISTLTIQRTEQRDSAMYRCASRGLGQGNTGELFFGEGSRLTVL.

The J gene is TRBJ1-4, the V gene TRBV2; perhaps TRBD1 as D (6 bases). Deletions cut 5 bases from V and 8 bases from J, with 12 bases between. The CDR3 sequence is 13 residues long. Germline loops: CDR1 SNHLY, CDR2 FYNNEI. CDR3 protein: CASSSGGWEKLFF. Written as DNA, the CDR3 is TGTGCCAGCAGTTCCGGGGGCTGGGAAAAACTGTTTTTT.

This clone was counted only a few times. V and J are TRBV18 and TRBJ1-5, with TRBD1 identical over 9 bases. Trimming at V came to 6 bases and at J to 4 bases, leaving 7 bases not matched to a gene. Germline-derived CDR1 and CDR2 are KGHSH and LQKENI. The CDR3 is 15 residues long. In DNA, the CDR3 is TGTGCCAGCTCTCCCCGGGACAGGGATAATCAGCCCCAGCATTTT. Amino acids: CASSPRDRDNQPQHF.

V and J are TRBV7-8 and TRBJ1-4; D not certain. Trimming stripped 1 base from V and 0 bases from J, with 6 bases between. The CDR3 runs 15 residues. Germline V gives CDR1 SGHVS, CDR2 FQNEAQ. CDR3 coding DNA: TGTGCCAGCAGCTTAGTGATTGCAACTAATGAAAAACTGTTTTTT. Its translation: CASSLVIATNEKLFF. The full variable domain, its missing parts supplied by reference TRBV7-8 and TRBJ1-4, is GAGVSQSPRYKVAKRGQDVALRCDPISGHVSLFWYQQALGQGPEFLTYFQNEAQLDKSGLPSDRFFAERPEGSVSTLKIQRTQQEDSAVYLCASSLVIATNEKLFFGSGTQLSVL.

The chain joins TRBV5-4 to TRBJ1-2; D possibly corresponds to TRBD1 (5 bases). The CDR3 loop spans 13 amino acids. Trimming took 0 bases from V and 6 from J, leaving 9 bases between them. The germline CDR1 and CDR2 sequences are SGHNT and YYREEE (reference sequence). The CDR3 protein is CASSLAGADGYTF. The CDR3, as DNA: TGTGCCAGCAGCTTGGCCGGGGCAGATGGCTACACCTTC.

This rearrangement joins TRBV6-6 to TRBJ2-5, with 8 positions matching TRBD1. Germline CDR1 is MNHNY and CDR2 is SVGAGI (reference sequence). CDR3 size: 13 residues. V lost 2 bases to trimming and J lost 9 bases; unmatched junction nucleotides: 5. CDR3 in DNA: TGTGCCAGCAGTTACGAGCTGGGACAGGCCCAGTACTTC. It codes for CASSYELGQAQYF.

This clone was counted only a few times. The chain uses TRBV9 and TRBJ1-2; weak D call: TRBD1 (6 bases). The length of the CDR3 is 18 residues. V dropped 3 bases and J dropped 1 base, with 22 bases sitting between them. Germline lookup yields CDR1 SGDLS and CDR2 YYNGEE. The CDR3 reads CASSAGAVPDSYNYGYTF. As DNA, the CDR3 is TGTGCCAGCAGCGCAGGTGCTGTGCCGGACAGCTATAACTATGGCTACACCTTC.